A selection of T cell receptor beta chains follows, all from one sample in a study of cytomegalovirus exposure and HLA in healthy donors. The protocol was immunoSEQ multiplex PCR, while the TCRdb copy is restricted to in-frame clones and leaves out a portion. The sample consists of around 130,000 clones, approximately 80% of them appearing once. Specimen: PBMCs. The receptors were gathered from a woman under 30 in good health and CMV-seropositive. Each CDR3 is given with its conserved first and last residue. A D gene is named only where the DNA matches it firmly. Not all rows give a size; the values are once, few, many and, for expanded clones, a class.

D gene: .
J gene: TRBJ2-1
clone size: .
V gene: TRBV19
CDR3 DNA: TGTGCCAGTAGTATGGCTAATGAGCAGTTCTTC
CDR3 protein: CASSMANEQFF

D gene: TRBD2
J gene: TRBJ2-7
clone size: .
V gene: TRBV19
CDR3 DNA: TGTGCCAGCACTCGGGGGGGGCTCGGGGAGCAGTACTTC
CDR3 protein: CASTRGGLGEQYF

D gene: .
J gene: TRBJ1-3
clone size: .
V gene: TRBV4-1
CDR3 DNA: TGCGCCAGCAGCCAAGATCAGGGCTCTGGAAACACCATATATTTT
CDR3 protein: CASSQDQGSGNTIYF

D gene: TRBD1
J gene: TRBJ2-1
clone size: .
V gene: TRBV7-9
CDR3 DNA: TGTGCCAGCAGCTTAAGGGACAGCTCCAATGAGCAGTTCTTC
CDR3 protein: CASSLRDSSNEQFF

D gene: TRBD1
J gene: TRBJ2-7
clone size: .
V gene: TRBV19
CDR3 DNA: TGTGCCAGTACCCCTGAGACAGGGGGCCACGAGCAGTACTTC
CDR3 protein: CASTPETGGHEQYF

D gene: .
J gene: TRBJ1-1
clone size: .
V gene: TRBV19
CDR3 DNA: TGTGCCAGTAGTATTATTCCAGGCCCGGACACTGAAGCTTTCTTT
CDR3 protein: CASSIIPGPDTEAFF

D gene: TRBD1
J gene: TRBJ2-3
clone size: .
V gene: TRBV7-3
CDR3 DNA: TGTGCCAGCAGCCCAGGACAGGGCTCTAGCACAGATACGCAGTATTTT
CDR3 protein: CASSPGQGSSTDTQYF

D gene: .
J gene: TRBJ1-5
clone size: .
V gene: TRBV7-2
CDR3 DNA: TGTGCCAGCAGCCCAACGCTCGGGGATTGGGATCAGCCCCAGCATTTT
CDR3 protein: CASSPTLGDWDQPQHF

D gene: TRBD1
J gene: TRBJ2-5
clone size: .
V gene: TRBV5-4
CDR3 DNA: TGTGCCAGCAGCAGAGGGACAGGGATGGAGACCCAGTACTTC
CDR3 protein: CASSRGTGMETQYF

D gene: .
J gene: TRBJ1-1
clone size: .
V gene: TRBV10-1
CDR3 DNA: TGCGCCAGCGGTGCATCCATGAACACTGAAGCTTTCTTT
CDR3 protein: CASGASMNTEAFF

D gene: TRBD1
J gene: TRBJ2-1
clone size: .
V gene: TRBV6-5
CDR3 DNA: TGTGCCAGCAGTCAAAAGACAGGGGTTGATGAGCAGTTCTTC
CDR3 protein: CASSQKTGVDEQFF

D gene: TRBD1
J gene: TRBJ2-2
clone size: few
V gene: TRBV7-2
CDR3 DNA: TGTGCCAGCAGCTTATTTGGGACAGGGTTCGTCACCGGGGAGCTGTTTTTT
CDR3 protein: CASSLFGTGFVTGELFF

D gene: TRBD1
J gene: TRBJ2-1
clone size: .
V gene: TRBV28
CDR3 DNA: TGTGCCAGCAGTTCCGGGACAGGGTATCCCAATGAGCAGTTCTTC
CDR3 protein: CASSSGTGYPNEQFF

D gene: .
J gene: TRBJ2-7
clone size: .
V gene: TRBV6-5
CDR3 DNA: TGTGCCAGCAGTTACCGTAGTTTAGCGGCCTACGAGCAGTACTTC
CDR3 protein: CASSYRSLAAYEQYF

D gene: .
J gene: TRBJ1-5
clone size: .
V gene: TRBV30
CDR3 DNA: TGTGCCTGGAGTGTCGCGACAGGCCCGCATCATCAGCCCCAGCATTTT
CDR3 protein: CAWSVATGPHHQPQHF

D gene: .
J gene: TRBJ2-5
clone size: .
V gene: TRBV7-2
CDR3 DNA: TGTGCCAGCAGCTTACGCATAGTAAAAGAGACCCAGTACTTC
CDR3 protein: CASSLRIVKETQYF

D gene: TRBD1
J gene: TRBJ1-5
clone size: .
V gene: TRBV19
CDR3 DNA: TGTGCCAGTAGCCCGGACAGGGGAGGCCAGCCCCAGCATTTT
CDR3 protein: CASSPDRGGQPQHF

D gene: TRBD1
J gene: TRBJ2-5
clone size: .
V gene: TRBV27
CDR3 DNA: TGTGCCAGCAGTTTCGGGGACAGGGATTCAGAGACCCAGTACTTC
CDR3 protein: CASSFGDRDSETQYF

D gene: TRBD2
J gene: TRBJ2-5
clone size: .
V gene: TRBV5-4
CDR3 DNA: TGTGCCAGCAGCTTGGTACCTAGCGGGGGGGCCAGAGAGCAGTACTTC
CDR3 protein: CASSLVPSGGAREQYF

D gene: TRBD1
J gene: TRBJ2-5
clone size: few
V gene: TRBV5-4
CDR3 DNA: TGTGCCAGCAGCTCCAGACAGGGGCAAGAGACCCAGTACTTC
CDR3 protein: CASSSRQGQETQYF

D gene: TRBD1
J gene: TRBJ2-3
clone size: once
V gene: TRBV5-1
CDR3 DNA: TGCGCCAGCAGCTTCGACAGGGGACGGGATACGCAGTATTTT
CDR3 protein: CASSFDRGRDTQYF

D gene: TRBD1
J gene: TRBJ1-1
clone size: .
V gene: TRBV10-3
CDR3 DNA: TGTGCCATCAGTGAGTCGACAGGGACTGAAGCTTTCTTT
CDR3 protein: CAISESTGTEAFF

D gene: .
J gene: TRBJ1-4
clone size: once
V gene: TRBV6-5
CDR3 DNA: TGTGCCAGCGCCCGGGAGATTCATGAAAAACTGTTTTTT
CDR3 protein: CASAREIHEKLFF

D gene: .
J gene: TRBJ1-1
clone size: once
V gene: TRBV19
CDR3 DNA: TGTGCCAGTAGTAGGGCAGGTGAGACTGAAGCTTTCTTT
CDR3 protein: CASSRAGETEAFF

D gene: .
J gene: TRBJ1-1
clone size: .
V gene: TRBV4-1
CDR3 DNA: TGCGCCAGCAGCCAAGAGGTTTCGGGGAACACTGAAGCTTTCTTT
CDR3 protein: CASSQEVSGNTEAFF

D gene: .
J gene: TRBJ1-2
clone size: .
V gene: TRBV6-1
CDR3 DNA: TGTGCCAGCAGTGAAGTGGGGGGGCTACGAGTCCAAGGCTACACCTTC
CDR3 protein: CASSEVGGLRVQGYTF

D gene: TRBD1
J gene: TRBJ1-1
clone size: .
V gene: TRBV27
CDR3 DNA: TGTGCCAGCAGTTTAGGGACAGGGGGCACTGAAGCTTTCTTT
CDR3 protein: CASSLGTGGTEAFF